This T cell receptor (beta chain) was captured by sequencing in a study of response to subunit inactivated influenza vaccine. Study results and limitations: Authors suggested seasonal influenza vaccinations each recruit few new T cells.

For this clonotype: Its antigen remains unknown.

TCRdb re-called the RT-PCR reads with MiXCR, one entry per CDR3 protein. The sample records 800,000 to 1,000,000 distinct CDR3 sequences, 20% to 25% being singletons. Trimming stripped 3 bases from V and 4 bases from J, with 9 bases between. This CDR3 region has 13 residues. The input for sequencing was PBMCs from blood, taken 4 to 6 days after vaccination. The clonotype comes from a man in his fifties who received an inactivated influenza vaccine. The chain uses TRBV12-3 or TRBV12-4 and TRBJ1-2; D may be TRBD1 (5 bases). As DNA, the CDR3 is TGTGCCAGCAGTTTCGGGACGGGCTATGGCTACACCTTC. Its translation is CASSFGTGYGYTF.